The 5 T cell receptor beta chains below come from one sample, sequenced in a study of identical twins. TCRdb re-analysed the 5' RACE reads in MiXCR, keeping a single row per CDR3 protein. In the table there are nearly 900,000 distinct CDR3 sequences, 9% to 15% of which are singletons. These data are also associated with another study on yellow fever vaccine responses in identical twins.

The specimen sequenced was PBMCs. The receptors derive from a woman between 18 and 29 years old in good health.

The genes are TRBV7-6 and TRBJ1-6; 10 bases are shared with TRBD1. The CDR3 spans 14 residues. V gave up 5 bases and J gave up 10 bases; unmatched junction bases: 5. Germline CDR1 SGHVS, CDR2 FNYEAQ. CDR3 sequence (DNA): TGTGCCAGCAGCCAGGGACAGGGGTACTCACCCCTCCACTTT. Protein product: CASSQGQGYSPLHF.

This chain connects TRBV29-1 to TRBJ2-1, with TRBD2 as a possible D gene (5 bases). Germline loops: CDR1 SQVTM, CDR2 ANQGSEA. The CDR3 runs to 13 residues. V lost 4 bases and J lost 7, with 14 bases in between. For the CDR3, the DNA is TGCAGCGTTGTCCCACTAGGACCAAATGAGCAGTTCTTC. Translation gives CSVVPLGPNEQFF.

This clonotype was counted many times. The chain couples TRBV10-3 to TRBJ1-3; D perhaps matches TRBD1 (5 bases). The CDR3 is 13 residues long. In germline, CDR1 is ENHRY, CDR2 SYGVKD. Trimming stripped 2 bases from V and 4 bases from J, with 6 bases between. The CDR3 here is CAISEDRGNTIYF. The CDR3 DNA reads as TGTGCCATCAGTGAGGACAGAGGAAACACCATATATTTT.

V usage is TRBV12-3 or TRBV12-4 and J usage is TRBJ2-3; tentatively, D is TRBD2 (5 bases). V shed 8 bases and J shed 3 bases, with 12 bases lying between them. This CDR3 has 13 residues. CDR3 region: CASGERNTDTQYF. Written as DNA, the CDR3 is TGTGCCAGCGGGGAGAGAAATACAGATACGCAGTATTTT.

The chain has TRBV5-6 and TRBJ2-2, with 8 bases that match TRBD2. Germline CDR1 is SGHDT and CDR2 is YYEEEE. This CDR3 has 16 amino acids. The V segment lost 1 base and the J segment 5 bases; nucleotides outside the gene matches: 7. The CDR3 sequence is CASSLSLAGWTGELFF. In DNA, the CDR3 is TGTGCCAGCAGCTTGTCGCTAGCGGGTTGGACCGGGGAGCTGTTTTTT. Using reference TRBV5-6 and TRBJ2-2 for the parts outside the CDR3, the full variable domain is DAGVTQSPTHLIKTRGQQVTLRCSPKSGHDTVSWYQQALGQGPQFIFQYYEEEERQRGNFPDRFSGHQFPNYSSELNVNALLLGDSALYLCASSLSLAGWTGELFFGEGSRLTVL.